This TCR beta chain was documented in a study of shared clonotypes between healthy human individuals. Sequencing used immunoSEQ multiplex PCR; TCRdb keeps in-frame clones, though not all of them. Altogether hundreds of thousands of clones are present, around 73% being singletons, with the ten largest covering around 2%. Findings and caveats of the study: Among non-shared clonotypes, generation probabilities were lower than among those shared by all four donors. Clonotype sharing across several donors was observed for around 5% of naive CD4 clonotypes.

This clone was seen more than once but under ten times. Its antigen is undetermined. Germline V lookup: CDR1 SEHNR, CDR2 FQNEAQ (reference sequence). The junction had 4 bases not matched to a gene; V was cut back by 1 base and J by 6 bases. This CDR3 has 15 residues. The receptor comes from a woman under 40 in good health. The rearrangement uses TRBV7-9 and TRBJ1-5; 9 positions agree with TRBD1. What was sequenced was memory CD4+ T cells sorted from blood. Subset in this sample: CD45RA-negative fraction. The CDR3 nucleotides read TGTGCCAGCAGCTTAGATACAGGGGGCTTTCAGCCCCAGCATTTT. Translating gives CASSLDTGGFQPQHF.